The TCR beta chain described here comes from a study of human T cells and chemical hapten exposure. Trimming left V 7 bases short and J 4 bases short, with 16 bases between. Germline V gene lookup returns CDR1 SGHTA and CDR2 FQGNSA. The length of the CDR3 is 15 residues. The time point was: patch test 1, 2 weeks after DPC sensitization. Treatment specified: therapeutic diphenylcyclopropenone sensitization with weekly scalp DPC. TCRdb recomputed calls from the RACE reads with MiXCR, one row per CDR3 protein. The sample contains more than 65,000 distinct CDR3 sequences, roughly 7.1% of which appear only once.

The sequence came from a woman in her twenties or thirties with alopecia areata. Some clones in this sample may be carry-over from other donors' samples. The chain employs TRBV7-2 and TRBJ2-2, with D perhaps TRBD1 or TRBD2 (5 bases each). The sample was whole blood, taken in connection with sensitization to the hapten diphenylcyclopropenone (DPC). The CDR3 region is CASTPWGKSTGELFF. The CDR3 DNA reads TGTGCCAGCACCCCGTGGGGGAAGAGCACCGGGGAGCTGTTTTTT.